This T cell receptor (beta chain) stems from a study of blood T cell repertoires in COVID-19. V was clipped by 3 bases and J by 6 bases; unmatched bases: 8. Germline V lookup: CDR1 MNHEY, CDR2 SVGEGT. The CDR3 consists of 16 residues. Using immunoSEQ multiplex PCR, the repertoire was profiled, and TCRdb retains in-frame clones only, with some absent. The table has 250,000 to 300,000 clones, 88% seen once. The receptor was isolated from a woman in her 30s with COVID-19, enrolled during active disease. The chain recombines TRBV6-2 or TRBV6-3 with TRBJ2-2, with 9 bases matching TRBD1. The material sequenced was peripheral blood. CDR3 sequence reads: CASSYRLQGAAGELFF. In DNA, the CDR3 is TGTGCCAGCAGTTATAGGCTACAGGGGGCCGCCGGGGAGCTGTTTTTT.